This T cell receptor (beta chain) stems from a study of blood T cell repertoires in COVID-19. Study summary: From T cells, B-cell-depleted T cells, or PBMCs came the material, which was cDNA or gDNA.

Germline CDR1 is MDHEN and CDR2 is SYDVKM. This CDR3 comprises 15 residues. V dropped 6 bases and J dropped 8 bases, with 19 bases sitting between them. Libraries were prepared by immunoSEQ multiplex PCR; TCRdb keeps only in-frame clonotypes and omits some of them. Of about 73,000 clones listed, roughly 80% are singletons. In this sample, this clone turned up a few times. Sequenced sample: peripheral blood. The TCR comes from a woman in her 70s with acute or convalescent COVID-19. The V and J genes are TRBV28 and TRBJ1-4, with D possibly being TRBD1 (5 bases). CDR3 bases: TGTGCCAGCAGCACGAACCCAGGGTCAGGAGAAAAACTGTTTTTT. This gives the protein CASSTNPGSGEKLFF. The full variable domain, with the rest looked up from reference TRBV28 and TRBJ1-4, is DVKVTQSSRYLVKRTGEKVFLECVQDMDHENMFWYRQDPGLGLRLIYFSYDVKMKEKGDIPEGYSVSREKKERFSLILESASTNQTSMYLCASSTNPGSGEKLFFGSGTQLSVL.